This T cell receptor beta chain was sequenced for a study of T cells in Graves' hyperthyroidism and ophthalmopathy. In this sample, this clonotype turned up many times. The antigen is undetermined. The V gene's germline CDR1 is SEHNR and CDR2 FQNEAQ (reference sequence). The V segment lost 4 bases and the J segment 4 bases; nucleotides outside the gene matches: 5. CDR3 length equals 14 residues. TCR beta CDR3 region amplification was performed from RNA transcripts. When the TCR CDR3 underwent first-round RT-PCR, the HTBI primer set was used. From the multiplex PCR reads, TCRdb called clonotypes with MiXCR, one entry per CDR3 protein. The table includes roughly 500,000 distinct CDR3 sequences, 46% detected once. Study-wide points: Within blood appeared most thyroid clonotypes that had expanded above 0.001. With a median lead of 6.5 months before onset, the model predicted ophthalmopathy.

Diagnosing involved the use of clinical symptoms, serum thyroxine and TRAb, thyroid ultrasound and orbital computed tomography. The source material was peripheral blood or thyroid tissue (not recorded which). The chain employs TRBV7-9 and TRBJ1-1; 8 nucleotides line up with TRBD1. This TCR was recovered from an adult woman with Graves' disease, either hyperthyroidism or ophthalmopathy (not recorded which). CDR3 bases: TGTGCCAGCAGCTCAACAGGGGGTTTCACTGAAGCTTTCTTT. This sequence encodes CASSSTGGFTEAFF.